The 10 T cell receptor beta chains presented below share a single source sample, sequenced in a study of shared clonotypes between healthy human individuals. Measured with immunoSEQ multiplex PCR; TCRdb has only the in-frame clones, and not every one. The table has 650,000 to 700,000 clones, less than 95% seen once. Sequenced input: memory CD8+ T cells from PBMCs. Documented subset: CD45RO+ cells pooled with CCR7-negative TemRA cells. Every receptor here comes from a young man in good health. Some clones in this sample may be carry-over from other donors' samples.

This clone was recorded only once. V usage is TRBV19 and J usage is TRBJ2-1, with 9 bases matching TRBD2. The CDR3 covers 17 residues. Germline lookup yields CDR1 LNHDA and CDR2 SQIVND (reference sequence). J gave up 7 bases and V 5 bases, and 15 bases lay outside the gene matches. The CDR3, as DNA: TGTGCCAGTAGTCCCTTGATAGCGGGAGTGGGGGTAAATGAGCAGTTCTTC. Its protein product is CASSPLIAGVGVNEQFF.

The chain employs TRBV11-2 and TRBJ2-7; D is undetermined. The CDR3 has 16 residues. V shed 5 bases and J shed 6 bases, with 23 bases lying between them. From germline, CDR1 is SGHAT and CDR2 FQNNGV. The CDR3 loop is CASSPAPVLPWVEQYF. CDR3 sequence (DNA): TGTGCCAGCAGCCCAGCACCGGTTCTTCCCTGGGTCGAGCAGTACTTC.

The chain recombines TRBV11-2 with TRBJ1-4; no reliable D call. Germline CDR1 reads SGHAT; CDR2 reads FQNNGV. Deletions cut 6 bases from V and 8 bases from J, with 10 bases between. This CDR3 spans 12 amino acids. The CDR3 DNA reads TGTGCCAGCAGTTGGGCTTTGGAAAAACTGTTTTTT. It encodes CASSWALEKLFF.

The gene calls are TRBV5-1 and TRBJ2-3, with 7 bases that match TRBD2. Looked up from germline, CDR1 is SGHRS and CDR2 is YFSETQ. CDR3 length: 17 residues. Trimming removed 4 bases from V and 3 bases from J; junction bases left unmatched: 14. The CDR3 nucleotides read TGCGCCAGCAGCCGATGGGCGGGCGGGAGAGGGACAGATACGCAGTATTTT. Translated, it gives CASSRWAGGRGTDTQYF.

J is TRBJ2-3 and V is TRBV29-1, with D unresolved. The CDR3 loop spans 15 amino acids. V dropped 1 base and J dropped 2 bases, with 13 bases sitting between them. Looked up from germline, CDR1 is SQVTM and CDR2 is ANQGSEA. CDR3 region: CSVEGSNEDTDTQYF. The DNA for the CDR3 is TGCAGCGTTGAAGGCAGTAATGAGGACACAGATACGCAGTATTTT.

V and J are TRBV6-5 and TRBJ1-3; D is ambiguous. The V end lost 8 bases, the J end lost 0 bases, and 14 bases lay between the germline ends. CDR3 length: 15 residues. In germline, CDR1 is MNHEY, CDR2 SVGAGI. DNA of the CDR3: TGTGCCAGCTCAATAACCTTTAGCTCTGGAAACACCATATATTTT. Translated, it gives CASSITFSSGNTIYF.

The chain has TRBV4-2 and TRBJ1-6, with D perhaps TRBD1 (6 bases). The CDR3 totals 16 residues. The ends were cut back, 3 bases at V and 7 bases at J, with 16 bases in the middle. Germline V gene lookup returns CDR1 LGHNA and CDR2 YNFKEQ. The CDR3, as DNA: TGTGCCAGCAGCCAGTCACGCCGGGACATAAATTCACCCCTCCACTTT. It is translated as CASSQSRRDINSPLHF.

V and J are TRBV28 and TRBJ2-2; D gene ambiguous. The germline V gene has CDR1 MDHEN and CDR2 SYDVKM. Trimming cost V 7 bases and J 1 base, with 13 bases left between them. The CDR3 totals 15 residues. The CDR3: CASTHWPRNTGELFF. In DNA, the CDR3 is TGTGCCAGCACCCATTGGCCCCGGAACACCGGGGAGCTGTTTTTT.

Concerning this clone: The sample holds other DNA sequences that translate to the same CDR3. CDR3 protein: CASSLGNTEAFF. CDR3 nucleotides: TGTGCCAGCAGTTTGGGGAACACTGAAGCTTTCTTT. The rearrangement uses TRBV27 and TRBJ1-1; no clear D gene. V lost 3 bases and J lost 1, with 3 bases in between. This CDR3 spans 12 amino acids. Germline V CDR1 and CDR2: MNHEY, SMNVEV (reference sequence).

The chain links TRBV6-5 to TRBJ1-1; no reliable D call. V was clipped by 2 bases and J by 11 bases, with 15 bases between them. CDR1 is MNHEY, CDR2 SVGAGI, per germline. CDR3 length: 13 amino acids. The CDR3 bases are TGTGCCAGCAGTTACAGCGATACCATGTTCGCTTTCTTT. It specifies CASSYSDTMFAFF.